The sequence of this T cell receptor (beta chain) was determined in a study of T cells in Graves' hyperthyroidism and ophthalmopathy. Researchers took RNA transcripts and amplified the TCR beta CDR3 regions from them. The HTBI primer set served for first-round RT-PCR of the TCR CDR3. TCRdb reprocessed the multiplex PCR reads with MiXCR, giving one entry per CDR3 protein. The sample consists of a few hundred thousand distinct CDR3 sequences, more than 15% of them appearing once. In this sample, this clonotype turned up a few times. Germline V CDR1 and CDR2: PRHDT, FYEKMQ (reference sequence). CDR3 length equals 14 residues. Trimming cost V 0 bases and J 0 bases, with 5 bases left between them.

Sequenced material: blood. The sequence derives from a woman aged 40 to 55 with Graves' ophthalmopathy. The chain couples TRBV13 to TRBJ2-5; D ambiguous. CDR3 bases: TGTGCCAGCAGCTTAGGGGAGAACCAAGAGACCCAGTACTTC. Translation gives CASSLGENQETQYF. Full variable domain (rest looked up from reference TRBV13 and TRBJ2-5): AAGVIQSPRHLIKEKRETATLKCYPIPRHDTVYWYQQGPGQDPQFLISFYEKMQSDKGSIPDRFSAQQFSDYHSELNMSSLELGDSALYFCASSLGENQETQYFGPGTRLLVL.